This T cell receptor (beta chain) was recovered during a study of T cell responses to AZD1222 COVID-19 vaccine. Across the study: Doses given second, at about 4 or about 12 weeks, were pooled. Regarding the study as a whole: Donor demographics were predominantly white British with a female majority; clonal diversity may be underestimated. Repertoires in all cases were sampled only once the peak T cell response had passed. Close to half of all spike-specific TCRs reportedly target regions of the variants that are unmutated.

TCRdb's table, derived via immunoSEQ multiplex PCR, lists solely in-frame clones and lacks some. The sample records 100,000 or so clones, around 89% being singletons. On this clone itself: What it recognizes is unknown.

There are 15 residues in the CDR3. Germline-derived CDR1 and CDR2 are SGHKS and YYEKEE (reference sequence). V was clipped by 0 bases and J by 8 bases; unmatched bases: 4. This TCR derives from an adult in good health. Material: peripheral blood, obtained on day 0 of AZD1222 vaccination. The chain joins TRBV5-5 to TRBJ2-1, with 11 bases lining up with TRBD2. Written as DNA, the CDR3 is TGTGCCAGCAGCTTGGTTGTACTAGCGGGAGATGAGCAGTTCTTC. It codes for CASSLVVLAGDEQFF. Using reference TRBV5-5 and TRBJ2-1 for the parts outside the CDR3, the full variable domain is DAGVTQSPTHLIKTRGQQVTLRCSPISGHKSVSWYQQVLGQGPQFIFQYYEKEERGRGNFPDRFSARQFPNYSSELNVNALLLGDSALYLCASSLVVLAGDEQFFGPGTRLTVL.